The sequence of this TCR beta chain was determined in a study of blood T cell repertoires in COVID-19. For the study at large: Samples of COVID-19 (acute and convalescent) were obtained from the United States, Italy and Spain.

Germline assignment: CDR1 GTSNPN and CDR2 SVGIG (reference sequence). V was pared by 5 bases and J by 1 base, with 1 base of the junction left unmatched. CDR3 length: 12 amino acids. As originally analysed: Reference gene primer amplification in the assay estimated nucleated cell counts. Here immunoSEQ multiplex PCR was the method, and the copy in TCRdb shows in-frame clones only, minus some. V and J calls plus clone size are reproduced from that table; the DNA served to infer D and trimming. Among around 100,000 clones listed, roughly nine tenths were seen once. The specimen sequenced was peripheral blood. V usage is TRBV30 and J usage is TRBJ1-1; 7 bases agree with TRBD1. This TCR derives from a human donor in a cohort sampled during active COVID-19. The CDR3 sequence is CAWDRANTEAFF. CDR3 nucleotides: TGTGCCTGGGACAGGGCGAACACTGAAGCTTTCTTT. The complete variable domain, with remaining parts taken from reference TRBV30 and TRBJ1-1, reads SQTIHQWPATLVQPVGSPLSLECTVEGTSNPNLYWYRQAAGRGLQLLFYSVGIGQISSEVPQNLSASRPQDRQFILSSKKLLLSDSGFYLCAWDRANTEAFFGQGTRLTVV.